Listed below are T cell receptor beta chains from one sample, sequenced in a study of Graves' ophthalmopathy and Graves' hyperthyroidism. Via MiXCR, TCRdb re-called the multiplex PCR reads, giving one row per CDR3 protein. The sample carries over a million distinct CDR3 sequences, about 36% recorded once. The specimen was peripheral blood or thyroid tissue (not recorded which). The receptors shown here come from an adult man with Graves' hyperthyroidism. Both conserved end residues are part of each CDR3. Each record gives: V gene, J gene, D gene, clone size, CDR3 length, CDR3 protein, CDR3 DNA. A D gene is named only where the DNA matches it firmly. Part of the rows lack a size; the others show once, few, many or a class for expanded clones.

v_gene: TRBV19
j_gene: TRBJ1-2
d_gene: -
abundance: -
len: 13
CDR3aa: CASSGQFNYGYTF
CDR3nt: TGTGCCAGTAGCGGGCAGTTCAACTATGGCTACACCTTC

v_gene: TRBV19
j_gene: TRBJ2-7
d_gene: TRBD1
abundance: -
len: 16
CDR3aa: CATTGAAGTGGYEQYF
CDR3nt: TGTGCCACCACGGGGGCCGCCGGGACAGGGGGCTACGAGCAGTACTTC

v_gene: TRBV6-6
j_gene: TRBJ1-6
d_gene: -
abundance: few
len: 15
CDR3aa: CASSYWGRGTSPLHF
CDR3nt: TGTGCCAGCAGTTACTGGGGCCGGGGTACTTCACCCCTCCACTTT

v_gene: TRBV7-9
j_gene: TRBJ2-2
d_gene: -
abundance: -
len: 16
CDR3aa: CASSSNDRGGTGELFF
CDR3nt: TGTGCCAGCAGCTCGAACGACAGGGGAGGGACCGGGGAGCTGTTTTTT

v_gene: TRBV4-3
j_gene: TRBJ1-6
d_gene: -
abundance: many
len: 15
CDR3aa: CASSQLPGSNSPLHF
CDR3nt: TGCGCCAGCAGCCAGCTCCCGGGCTCTAATTCACCCCTCCACTTT

v_gene: TRBV20-1
j_gene: TRBJ1-5
d_gene: -
abundance: many
len: 15
CDR3aa: CSAGGGHYSNQPQHF
CDR3nt: TGCAGTGCGGGGGGTGGGCACTATAGCAACCAGCCCCAGCATTTT

v_gene: TRBV15
j_gene: TRBJ2-7
d_gene: TRBD1
abundance: many
len: 15
CDR3aa: CATSETGQGNMGQYF
CDR3nt: TGTGCCACCAGCGAAACGGGACAGGGTAATATGGGGCAGTACTTC

v_gene: TRBV20-1
j_gene: TRBJ2-5
d_gene: TRBD2
abundance: few
len: 18
CDR3aa: CSARDGTSGRALTETQYF
CDR3nt: TGCAGTGCTAGAGACGGGACTAGCGGGAGGGCCCTCACAGAGACCCAGTACTTC

v_gene: TRBV29-1
j_gene: TRBJ1-1
d_gene: -
abundance: -
len: 14
CDR3aa: CTYPRGFGWTEAFF
CDR3nt: TGCACCTATCCCCGGGGTTTTGGGTGGACTGAAGCTTTCTTT

v_gene: TRBV12-3/TRBV12-4
j_gene: TRBJ2-7
d_gene: TRBD2
abundance: -
len: 14
CDR3aa: CASKKGGSVNEQYF
CDR3nt: TGTGCCAGCAAAAAAGGCGGGAGTGTAAACGAGCAGTACTTC

v_gene: TRBV7-6
j_gene: TRBJ1-2
d_gene: -
abundance: many
len: 13
CDR3aa: CASSSSENYGYTF
CDR3nt: TGTGCCAGCAGCTCCTCAGAGAACTATGGCTACACCTTC

v_gene: TRBV5-7
j_gene: TRBJ2-7
d_gene: -
abundance: -
len: 14
CDR3aa: CASQTDSVSYEQYF
CDR3nt: TGTGCCAGCCAAACCGACAGTGTCTCCTACGAGCAGTACTTC

v_gene: TRBV11-2
j_gene: TRBJ1-1
d_gene: -
abundance: -
len: 13
CDR3aa: CASVRERDGEAFF
CDR3nt: TGTGCCAGCGTGAGGGAGAGGGACGGTGAAGCTTTCTTT

v_gene: TRBV7-2
j_gene: TRBJ2-7
d_gene: -
abundance: few
len: 14
CDR3aa: CASSPVTGVYEQYF
CDR3nt: TGTGCCAGCAGCCCCGTGACCGGCGTCTACGAGCAGTACTTC

v_gene: TRBV12-3/TRBV12-4
j_gene: TRBJ2-5
d_gene: -
abundance: once
len: 15
CDR3aa: CASSLVGGFQETQYF
CDR3nt: TGTGCCAGCAGTTTAGTTGGCGGATTCCAAGAGACCCAGTACTTC

v_gene: TRBV5-8
j_gene: TRBJ1-2
d_gene: -
abundance: -
len: 16
CDR3aa: CASSSRTTGLNYGYTF
CDR3nt: TGTGCCAGCAGCTCGCGAACGACAGGTTTAAACTATGGCTACACCTTC

v_gene: TRBV6-5
j_gene: TRBJ1-1
d_gene: TRBD1
abundance: many
len: 14
CDR3aa: CASRQQGINTEAFF
CDR3nt: TGTGCCAGCAGACAACAGGGGATAAACACTGAAGCTTTCTTT

v_gene: TRBV10-3
j_gene: TRBJ2-3
d_gene: TRBD2
abundance: -
len: 16
CDR3aa: CAITAGTSGATDTQYF
CDR3nt: TGTGCCATCACGGCAGGGACTAGCGGGGCCACAGATACGCAGTATTTT

v_gene: TRBV5-1
j_gene: TRBJ1-2
d_gene: -
abundance: many
len: 15
CDR3aa: CASSLDGALGPGYTF
CDR3nt: TGCGCCAGCAGCTTGGATGGGGCCCTGGGTCCTGGCTACACCTTC

v_gene: TRBV6-5
j_gene: TRBJ2-2
d_gene: -
abundance: -
len: 14
CDR3aa: CASIGTGSFGELFF
CDR3nt: TGTGCCAGCATTGGAACAGGGTCTTTCGGGGAGCTGTTTTTT

v_gene: TRBV10-3
j_gene: TRBJ1-1
d_gene: TRBD1
abundance: once
len: 14
CDR3aa: CATWTGGANTEAFF
CDR3nt: TGTGCCACGTGGACAGGGGGTGCAAACACTGAAGCTTTCTTT

v_gene: TRBV2
j_gene: TRBJ1-2
d_gene: TRBD1
abundance: many
len: 15
CDR3aa: CASSDQMTGFSGYTF
CDR3nt: TGTGCCAGCAGTGACCAAATGACAGGGTTCAGTGGATACACCTTC

v_gene: TRBV13
j_gene: TRBJ1-6
d_gene: -
abundance: -
len: 13
CDR3aa: CASRVANNSPLHF
CDR3nt: TGTGCCAGCAGGGTCGCCAATAATTCACCCCTCCACTTT

v_gene: TRBV2
j_gene: TRBJ1-2
d_gene: -
abundance: -
len: 13
CDR3aa: CASQEDLNYGYTF
CDR3nt: TGTGCCAGTCAGGAGGATCTTAACTATGGCTACACCTTC

v_gene: TRBV7-2
j_gene: TRBJ2-5
d_gene: -
abundance: once
len: 14
CDR3aa: CASSLAYRDQPQYF
CDR3nt: TGTGCCAGCAGCTTAGCGTACAGGGACCAGCCCCAGTACTTC

v_gene: TRBV10-3
j_gene: TRBJ1-1
d_gene: -
abundance: -
len: 14
CDR3aa: CAISESPGGTEAFF
CDR3nt: TGTGCCATCAGTGAGTCCCCGGGAGGAACTGAAGCTTTCTTT

v_gene: TRBV7-9
j_gene: TRBJ1-5
d_gene: TRBD1
abundance: -
len: 17
CDR3aa: CASSSRDRGLVYQPQHF
CDR3nt: TGTGCCAGCAGCTCCCGGGACAGGGGGCTTGTCTATCAGCCCCAGCATTTT

v_gene: TRBV20-1
j_gene: TRBJ1-2
d_gene: TRBD1
abundance: -
len: 13
CDR3aa: CSARPRGGAGYTF
CDR3nt: TGCAGTGCTAGGCCCAGGGGGGGGGCCGGCTACACCTTC